This TCR beta chain was sequenced during a study of shared clonotypes between healthy human individuals. In the case of this clone: Its cognate antigen is unknown.

Naive CD8 cells lacked CD45RO and underwent positive selection for CCR7, leaving out terminally differentiated effector memory CD45RA+ cells. Looked up from germline, CDR1 is WNHNN and CDR2 is SYGVQD (reference sequence). CDR3 size: 12 residues. Trimming stripped 5 bases from V and 0 bases from J, with 5 bases between. Some clones are missing from TCRdb's copy, which holds only in-frame ones; the method was immunoSEQ multiplex PCR. The profile covers about 2,100,000 clones, with roughly 91% appearing a single time and under 2% taken by the ten largest. The study's findings and limits: All-four-donor shared clonotypes had higher generation probabilities than non-shared clonotypes did. Naive subsets usually exceeded memory subsets in estimated richness.

The sequence was collected from a man aged 18 to 29 in good health. Some clones in this sample may be carry-over from other donors' samples. V and J are TRBV10-1 and TRBJ2-7; D gene ambiguous. Sequencing was carried out using naive CD8+ T cells from PBMCs. The CDR3 loop reads CASSYNSYEQYF. The CDR3, as DNA: TGCGCCAGCAGTTACAACTCCTACGAGCAGTACTTC.